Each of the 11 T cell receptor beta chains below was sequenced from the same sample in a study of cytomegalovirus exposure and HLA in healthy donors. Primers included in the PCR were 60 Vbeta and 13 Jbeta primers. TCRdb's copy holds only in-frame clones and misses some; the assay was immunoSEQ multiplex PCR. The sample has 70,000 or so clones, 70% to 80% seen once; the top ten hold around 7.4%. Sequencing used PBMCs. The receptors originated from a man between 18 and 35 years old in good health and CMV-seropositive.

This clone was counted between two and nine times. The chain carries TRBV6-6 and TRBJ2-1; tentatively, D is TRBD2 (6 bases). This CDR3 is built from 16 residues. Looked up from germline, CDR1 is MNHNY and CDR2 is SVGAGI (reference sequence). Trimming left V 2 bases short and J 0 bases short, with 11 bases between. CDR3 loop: CASSYGSSGSYNEQFF. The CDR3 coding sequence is TGTGCCAGCAGTTACGGGAGTAGCGGCTCCTACAATGAGCAGTTCTTC.

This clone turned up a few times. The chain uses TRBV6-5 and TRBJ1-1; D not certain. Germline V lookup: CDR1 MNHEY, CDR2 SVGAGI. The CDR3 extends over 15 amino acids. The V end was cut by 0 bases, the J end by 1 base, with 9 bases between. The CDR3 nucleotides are TGTGCCAGCAGTTACTCGATTCCGAGGAACACTGAAGCTTTCTTT. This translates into CASSYSIPRNTEAFF.

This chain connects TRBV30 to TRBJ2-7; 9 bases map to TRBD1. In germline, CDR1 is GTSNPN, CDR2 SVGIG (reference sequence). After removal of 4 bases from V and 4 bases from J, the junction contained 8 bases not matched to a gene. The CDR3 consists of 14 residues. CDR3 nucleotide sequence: TGTGCCTGGACCTCGGGACAGGGCGAATACGAGCAGTACTTC. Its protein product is CAWTSGQGEYEQYF. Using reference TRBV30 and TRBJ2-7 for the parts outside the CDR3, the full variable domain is SQTIHQWPATLVQPVGSPLSLECTVEGTSNPNLYWYRQAAGRGLQLLFYSVGIGQISSEVPQNLSASRPQDRQFILSSKKLLLSDSGFYLCAWTSGQGEYEQYFGPGTRLTVT.

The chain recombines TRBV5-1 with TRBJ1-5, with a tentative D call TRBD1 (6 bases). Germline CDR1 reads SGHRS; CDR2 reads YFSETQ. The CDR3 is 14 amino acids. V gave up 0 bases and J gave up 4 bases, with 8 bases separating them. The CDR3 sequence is CASSLEGGNQPQHF. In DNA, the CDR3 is TGCGCCAGCAGCTTGGAAGGGGGTAATCAGCCCCAGCATTTT.

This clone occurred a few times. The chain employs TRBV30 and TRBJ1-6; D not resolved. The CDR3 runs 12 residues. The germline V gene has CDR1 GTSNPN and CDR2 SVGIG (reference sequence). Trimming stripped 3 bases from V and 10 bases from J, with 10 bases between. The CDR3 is CAWRVIGSPLHF. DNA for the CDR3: TGTGCCTGGAGGGTTATTGGCTCACCCCTCCACTTT.

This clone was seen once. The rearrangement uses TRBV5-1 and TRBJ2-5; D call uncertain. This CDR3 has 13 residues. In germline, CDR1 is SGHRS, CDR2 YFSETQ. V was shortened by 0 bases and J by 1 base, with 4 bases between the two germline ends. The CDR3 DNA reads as TGCGCCAGCAGCTTGGCGAGCCAAGAGACCCAGTACTTC. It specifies CASSLASQETQYF.

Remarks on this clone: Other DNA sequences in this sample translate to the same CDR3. CDR3 sequence (DNA): TGTGCCAGCAACAGAGGGCGGGATCAGCCCCAGCATTTT. Translated, it gives CASNRGRDQPQHF. V usage is TRBV2 and J usage is TRBJ1-5; D uncertain. Germline CDR1 reads SNHLY; CDR2 reads FYNNEI. The length of the CDR3 is 13 residues. V was cut by 7 bases and J by 5 bases, with 12 bases left in between.

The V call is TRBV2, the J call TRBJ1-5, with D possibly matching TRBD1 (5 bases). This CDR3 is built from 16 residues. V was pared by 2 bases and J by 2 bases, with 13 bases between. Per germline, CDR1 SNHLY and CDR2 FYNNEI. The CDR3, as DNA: TGTGCCAGCAGTGAACAGGAAGGGGTAGGCAATCAGCCCCAGCATTTT. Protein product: CASSEQEGVGNQPQHF.

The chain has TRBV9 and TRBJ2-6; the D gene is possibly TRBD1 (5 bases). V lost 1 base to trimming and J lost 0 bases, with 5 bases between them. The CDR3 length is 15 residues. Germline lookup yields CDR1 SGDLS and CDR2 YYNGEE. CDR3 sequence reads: CASSVQGSGANVLTF. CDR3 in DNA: TGTGCCAGCAGCGTACAGGGCTCTGGGGCCAACGTCCTGACTTTC. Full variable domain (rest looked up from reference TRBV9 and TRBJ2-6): DSGVTQTPKHLITATGQRVTLRCSPRSGDLSVYWYQQSLDQGLQFLIQYYNGEERAKGNILERFSAQQFPDLHSELNLSSLELGDSALYFCASSVQGSGANVLTFGAGSRLTVL.

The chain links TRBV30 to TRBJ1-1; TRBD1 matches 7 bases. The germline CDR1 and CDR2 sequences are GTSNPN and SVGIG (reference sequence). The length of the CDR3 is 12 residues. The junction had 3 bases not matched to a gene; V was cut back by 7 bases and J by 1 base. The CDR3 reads CASGQPNTEAFF. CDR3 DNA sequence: TGTGCCTCGGGACAGCCGAACACTGAAGCTTTCTTT.

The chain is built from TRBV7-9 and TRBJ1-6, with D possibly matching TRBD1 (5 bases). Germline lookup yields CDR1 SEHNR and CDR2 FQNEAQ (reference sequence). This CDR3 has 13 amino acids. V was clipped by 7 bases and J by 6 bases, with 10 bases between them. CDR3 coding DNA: TGTGCCAGCACGACAGCTCCTAATTCACCCCTCCACTTT. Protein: CASTTAPNSPLHF.